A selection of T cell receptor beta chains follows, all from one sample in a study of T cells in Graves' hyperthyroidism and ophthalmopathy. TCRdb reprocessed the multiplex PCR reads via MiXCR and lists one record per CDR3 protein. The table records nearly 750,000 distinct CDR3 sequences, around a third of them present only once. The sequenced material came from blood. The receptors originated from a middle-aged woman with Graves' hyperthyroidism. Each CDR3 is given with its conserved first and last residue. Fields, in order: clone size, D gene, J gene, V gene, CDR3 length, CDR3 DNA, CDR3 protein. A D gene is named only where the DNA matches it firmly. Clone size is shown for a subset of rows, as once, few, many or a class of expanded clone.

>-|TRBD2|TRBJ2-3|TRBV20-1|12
TGCAGGGGCCTAGCGGACACAGATACGCAGTATTTT
CRGLADTDTQYF
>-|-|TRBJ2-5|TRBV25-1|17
TGTGCCAGCAGCTTTACTACCTCCGGGACGCCGAAAGAGACCCAGTACTTC
CASSFTTSGTPKETQYF
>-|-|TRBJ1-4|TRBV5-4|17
TGTGCCAGCAGCTTGGGGGGACCCTCGGGCTCTAATGAAAAACTGTTTTTT
CASSLGGPSGSNEKLFF
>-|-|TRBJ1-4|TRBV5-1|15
TGCGCCAGCAGTCCCGGGGCAGCGACTAATGAAAAACTGTTTTTT
CASSPGAATNEKLFF
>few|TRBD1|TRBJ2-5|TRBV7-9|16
TGTGCCAGCAGCCCCACGGACAGGGGGTGGCAAGAGACCCAGTACTTC
CASSPTDRGWQETQYF
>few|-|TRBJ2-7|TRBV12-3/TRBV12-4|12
TGTGCCAGCAGTCTCCCGGGGAGGCTAGCCGAATTC
CASSLPGRLAEF
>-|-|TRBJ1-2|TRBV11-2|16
TGTGCCAGCAGCTTAGCAGGGGCGAGGGGCTACGGTGGCTACACCTTC
CASSLAGARGYGGYTF
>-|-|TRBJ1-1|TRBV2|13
TGTGCCAGCATCCCAGGGTTGAACACTGAAGCTTTCTTT
CASIPGLNTEAFF
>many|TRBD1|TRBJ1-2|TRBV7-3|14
TGTGCCAGCAGCGGACCGGGACAGGTCCATGGCTACACCTTC
CASSGPGQVHGYTF
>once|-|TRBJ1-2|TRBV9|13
TGTGCCAGCAGCGTAGGGACAGCTGTCGGCTACACCTTC
CASSVGTAVGYTF
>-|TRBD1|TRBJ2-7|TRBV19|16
TGTGCCAGTAGGTTTCAGGGGGCTGGGAAAACCTACGAGCAGTACTTC
CASRFQGAGKTYEQYF
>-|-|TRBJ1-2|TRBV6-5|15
TGTGCCAGCAGTTACTCGATCTACTGGCGCTATGGCTACACCTTC
CASSYSIYWRYGYTF
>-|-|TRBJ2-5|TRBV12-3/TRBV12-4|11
TGTGCCAGCTCTACCCGAGAGACCCAGTACTTC
CASSTRETQYF
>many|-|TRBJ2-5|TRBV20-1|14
TGCAGTGCTAGATTACACGGAAAGGGTGAGACCCAGTACTTC
CSARLHGKGETQYF
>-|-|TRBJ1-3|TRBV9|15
TGTGCCAGCAGTCCTACCGGGAGCTCTGGAAACACCATATATTTT
CASSPTGSSGNTIYF
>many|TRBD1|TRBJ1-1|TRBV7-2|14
TGTGCCAGCAGCCGCCCTCCGACAGGGGGAGAAGCTTTCTTT
CASSRPPTGGEAFF
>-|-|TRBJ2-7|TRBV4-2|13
TGTGCCAGCAGCCTAACAGCGGATCGTGAGCAGTACTTC
CASSLTADREQYF
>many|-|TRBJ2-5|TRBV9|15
TGTGCCAGCAGCTTCGGCGGGGACTACCAAGAGACCCAGTACTTC
CASSFGGDYQETQYF
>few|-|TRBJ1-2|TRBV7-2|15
TGTGCCAGCAGCTTAGGCGTATCAACGGACGGGGGCTACACCTTC
CASSLGVSTDGGYTF
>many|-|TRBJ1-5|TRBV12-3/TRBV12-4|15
TGTGCCAGCAGTATCCGGGCAGGAGCTAATCAGCCCCAGCATTTT
CASSIRAGANQPQHF
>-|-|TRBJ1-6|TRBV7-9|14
TGTGCCTGGATTAAGACGGATCTTAATTCACCCCTCCACTTT
CAWIKTDLNSPLHF
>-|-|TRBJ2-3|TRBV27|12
TGTGCCAGCGGACGTGCGACAGATACGCAGTATTTT
CASGRATDTQYF